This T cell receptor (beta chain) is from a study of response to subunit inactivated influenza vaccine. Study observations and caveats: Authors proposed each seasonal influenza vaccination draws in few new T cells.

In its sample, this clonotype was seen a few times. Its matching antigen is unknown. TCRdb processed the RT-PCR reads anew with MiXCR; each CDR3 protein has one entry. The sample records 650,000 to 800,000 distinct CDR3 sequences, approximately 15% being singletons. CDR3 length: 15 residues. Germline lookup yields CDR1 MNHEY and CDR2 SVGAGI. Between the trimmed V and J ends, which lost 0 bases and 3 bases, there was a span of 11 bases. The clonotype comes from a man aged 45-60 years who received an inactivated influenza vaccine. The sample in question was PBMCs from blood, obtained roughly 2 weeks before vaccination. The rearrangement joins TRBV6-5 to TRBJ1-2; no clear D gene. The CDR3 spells CASSYSRAAYYGYTF. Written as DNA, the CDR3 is TGTGCCAGCAGTTACTCGAGGGCCGCATACTATGGCTACACCTTC.